This T cell receptor beta chain is from a study of blood T cell repertoires in COVID-19. Study summary: Samples representing acute and convalescent COVID-19 were sourced from the United States, Italy and Spain.

Donors were grouped by their self-reported clinical history. Sequencing used immunoSEQ multiplex PCR; TCRdb keeps in-frame clones, though not all of them. The repertoire includes hundreds of thousands of clones, about nine tenths of them detected once, and 5% to 5.5% sits in the top ten. Per the germline V gene, CDR1 is MDHEN and CDR2 is SYDVKM. This CDR3 has 17 residues. V was trimmed by 2 bases and J by 1 base, leaving 17 bases between them. The sequenced sample was PBMCs or T cells enriched from blood (not recorded which). The origin of this receptor is a man between 60 and 75 years old who had recovered from COVID-19. This rearrangement joins TRBV28 to TRBJ1-1; D is ambiguous. CDR3 sequence reads: CASSLRGWKATNTEAFF. CDR3 DNA: TGTGCCAGCAGTTTAAGAGGCTGGAAAGCCACGAACACTGAAGCTTTCTTT. Supplemented by reference TRBV28 and TRBJ1-1, the full variable domain reads DVKVTQSSRYLVKRTGEKVFLECVQDMDHENMFWYRQDPGLGLRLIYFSYDVKMKEKGDIPEGYSVSREKKERFSLILESASTNQTSMYLCASSLRGWKATNTEAFFGQGTRLTVV.